These 24 T cell receptor beta chains originate from one sample sequenced in a study of blood T cell repertoires in COVID-19. Measured with immunoSEQ multiplex PCR; TCRdb has only the in-frame clones, and not every one. The table lists approximately 140,000 clones, around 81% of them singletons. The sequenced sample was peripheral blood. Receptors originate from a man aged 35 to 55 with active or convalescent COVID-19.

V usage is TRBV29-1 and J usage is TRBJ1-2; TRBD1 agrees at 8 bases. V was pared by 6 bases and J by 2 bases, with 5 bases of the junction left unmatched. The germline CDR1 and CDR2 sequences are SQVTM and ANQGSEA. The CDR3 runs 13 residues. CDR3 region: CSVRQGQNYGYTF. The CDR3 DNA reads TGCAGCGTACGACAGGGGCAGAACTATGGCTACACCTTC. Variable domain in full (rest from reference TRBV29-1 and TRBJ1-2): SAVISQKPSRDICQRGTSLTIQCQVDSQVTMMFWYRQQPGQSLTLIATANQGSEATYESGFVIDKFPISRPNLTFSTLTVSNMSPEDSSIYLCSVRQGQNYGYTFGSGTRLTVV.

J is TRBJ1-1 and V is TRBV18; D gene unclear. The V end was cut by 3 bases, the J end by 4 bases, with 15 bases between. From germline, CDR1 is KGHSH and CDR2 LQKENI. This CDR3 comprises 15 residues. The CDR3, as DNA: TGTGCCAGCTCACCCTCGACCGGGTTCGGCACTGAAGCTTTCTTT. As protein: CASSPSTGFGTEAFF.

This sequence joins TRBV5-4 and TRBJ2-6; a weak D match, TRBD1 (5 bases). This CDR3 has 14 residues. Per germline, CDR1 SGHNT and CDR2 YYREEE (reference sequence). V lost 6 bases, J lost 8 bases, and 15 bases lay in between. In nucleotides, the CDR3 is TGTGCCAGCACCCCTCAAAGGGGCCCCAACGTCCTGACTTTC. As protein: CASTPQRGPNVLTF.

This chain connects TRBV6-1 to TRBJ2-7, with D tentatively TRBD2 (5 bases). Germline-derived CDR1 and CDR2 are MNHNS and SASEGT. V shed 0 bases and J shed 3 bases, with 6 bases lying between them. The CDR3 length is 13 residues. The CDR3 reads CASSEAAGYEQYF. The CDR3 nucleotides read TGTGCCAGCAGTGAAGCGGCGGGCTACGAGCAGTACTTC.

The chain is built from TRBV19 and TRBJ2-2; 9 positions agree with TRBD2. The junction had 7 bases not matched to a gene; V was cut back by 6 bases and J by 8 bases. The CDR3 contains 14 residues. CDR1 is LNHDA and CDR2 is SQIVND in the germline V gene (reference sequence). CDR3 sequence: CASSSLAGQGELFF. In DNA form, the CDR3 reads TGTGCCAGTAGCAGCCTAGCGGGGCAGGGGGAGCTGTTTTTT.

This sequence joins TRBV6-1 and TRBJ2-7, with D possibly matching TRBD1 (6 bases). Germline values: CDR1 MNHNS, CDR2 SASEGT. The CDR3 totals 15 residues. With 3 bases removed from V and 0 bases from J, the gap between germline ends came to 12 bases. The CDR3 bases are TGTGCCAGCAGTGATCGGCAGGGGAGCTCCTACGAGCAGTACTTC. It translates to CASSDRQGSSYEQYF.

The chain combines TRBV6-2 or TRBV6-3 with TRBJ1-5; perhaps TRBD1 as D (5 bases). V was clipped by 0 bases and J by 7 bases, with 13 bases between them. Germline-derived CDR1 and CDR2 are MNHEY and SVGEGT. The CDR3 runs 15 residues. As DNA, the CDR3 is TGTGCCAGCAGTTACTCTGGAGGGGACGCCCAGCCCCAGCATTTT. This codes for CASSYSGGDAQPQHF.

The rearrangement links TRBV5-6 to TRBJ1-4; D possibly corresponds to TRBD1 (6 bases). Germline V lookup: CDR1 SGHDT, CDR2 YYEEEE. With 4 bases removed from V and 3 bases from J, the gap between germline ends came to 10 bases. The CDR3 runs 14 residues. The CDR3 protein is CASSRWTANEKLFF. The CDR3 nucleotides read TGTGCCAGCAGCCGATGGACAGCTAATGAAAAACTGTTTTTT.

The genes are TRBV12-3 or TRBV12-4 and TRBJ1-1, with unresolved D. The CDR3 loop spans 11 amino acids. Between the trimmed V and J ends, which lost 6 bases and 6 bases, there was a span of 8 bases. This CDR3 reads CASSRFAEAFF. The CDR3 bases are TGTGCCAGCAGCCGTTTCGCTGAAGCTTTCTTT.

The chain uses TRBV7-9 and TRBJ1-6; D call uncertain. CDR1 is SEHNR, CDR2 FQNEAQ, per germline (reference sequence). Trimming pared 2 bases from V and 8 bases from J, leaving 7 bases between. The CDR3 contains 13 residues. The CDR3 bases are TGTGCCAGCAGCTTAAAGCAGGATTCACCCCTCCACTTT. Protein sequence: CASSLKQDSPLHF.

Concerning this clone itself: Other DNA sequences from this sample encode an identical CDR3 as well. The chain is built from TRBV10-3 and TRBJ1-5, with no clear D. Trimming took 2 bases from V and 1 from J, leaving 9 bases between them. This CDR3 region has 15 residues. Germline V CDR1 and CDR2: ENHRY, SYGVKD. The CDR3 coding sequence is TGTGCCATCAGTGAGAGCGGTGGGAGCAATCAGCCCCAGCATTTT. Protein product: CAISESGGSNQPQHF.

The V and J genes are TRBV7-9 and TRBJ1-2; no reliable D call. Germline CDR1 and CDR2: SEHNR and FQNEAQ (reference sequence). V lost 5 bases and J lost 10, with 20 bases in between. This CDR3 has 14 residues. The CDR3 sequence is CASSPPRGNSFYTF. DNA of the CDR3: TGTGCCAGCAGCCCACCCCGGGGTAATTCTTTCTACACCTTC.

The chain couples TRBV27 to TRBJ2-2; D is ambiguous. Germline values: CDR1 MNHEY, CDR2 SMNVEV (reference sequence). This CDR3 is built from 16 residues. Trimming took off 2 bases at V and 0 bases at J, with 10 bases between the two ends. CDR3 amino acids: CASSLNGATNTGELFF. In nucleotides, the CDR3 is TGTGCCAGCAGTTTAAATGGAGCAACGAACACCGGGGAGCTGTTTTTT.

The rearrangement links TRBV5-5 to TRBJ2-1; D possibly corresponds to TRBD1 (6 bases). The V gene lost 3 bases and the J gene lost 9 bases, with 10 bases spanning the gap. Germline V gene sequence: CDR1 SGHKS, CDR2 YYEKEE (reference sequence). This CDR3 comprises 12 residues. This chain's CDR3 is CASSSGTIEQFF. The CDR3 nucleotides read TGTGCCAGCAGCTCGGGGACAATTGAGCAGTTCTTC.

The rearrangement uses TRBV3-1 (or the pseudogene TRBV3-2) and TRBJ1-1; 11 bases agree with TRBD1. The germline V gene has CDR1 LGHDT and CDR2 YNNKEL (reference sequence). Unmatched junction bases numbered 8, after V lost 4 bases and J lost 1 base. This CDR3 region has 17 residues. CDR3 protein: CASSPVRDRGGNTEAFF. As DNA, the CDR3 is TGTGCCAGCAGCCCCGTCCGGGACAGGGGGGGGAACACTGAAGCTTTCTTT.

This chain uses TRBV5-5 with TRBJ1-4, with 9 bases aligning to TRBD1. Germline assignment: CDR1 SGHKS and CDR2 YYEKEE (reference sequence). J was trimmed by 7 bases and V by 3 bases; bases with no gene match: 7. This CDR3 spans 15 amino acids. DNA of the CDR3: TGTGCCAGCAGCTACGGACAGGGGTCGGGTGAAAAACTGTTTTTT. The encoded protein is CASSYGQGSGEKLFF.

This clone was seen only a few times. The V and J genes are TRBV7-3 and TRBJ2-2; possibly TRBD1 for D (6 bases). V lost 4 bases to trimming and J lost 4 bases, with 19 bases between them. The CDR3 loop spans 17 amino acids. Germline V CDR1 and CDR2: SGHTA, FQGTGA. The DNA of the CDR3 is TGTGCCAGCAGCTCTTCAGGGGACCCCTCGAGCACCGGGGAGCTGTTTTTT. Translation gives CASSSSGDPSSTGELFF. Looking up the rest from reference TRBV7-3 and TRBJ2-2 gives the full variable domain: GAGVSQTPSNKVTEKGKYVELRCDPISGHTALYWYRQSLGQGPEFLIYFQGTGAADDSGLPNDRFFAVRPEGSVSTLKIQRTERGDSAVYLCASSSSGDPSSTGELFFGEGSRLTVL.

This chain joins TRBV27 and TRBJ1-1; possible D gene TRBD1, 5 bases. This CDR3 spans 14 amino acids. V was cut by 4 bases and J by 7 bases, with 16 bases left in between. CDR1 and CDR2 (germline): MNHEY, SMNVEV (reference sequence). For the CDR3, the DNA is TGTGCCAGCAGTTACTCCAGGGTAAAGGGTGAAGCTTTCTTT. It is translated as CASSYSRVKGEAFF.

This clone has just one count. The chain is built from TRBV5-1 and TRBJ2-2; 9 positions match TRBD1. The length of the CDR3 is 16 residues. Trimming took 4 bases from V and 5 from J; bases not matched to a gene: 9. Germline V gene data show CDR1 as SGHRS and CDR2 as YFSETQ. CDR3 region: CASSRDGTGRTGELFF. The CDR3 DNA reads as TGCGCCAGCAGCCGTGATGGGACAGGGAGAACCGGGGAGCTGTTTTTT.

The J gene is TRBJ1-4, the V gene TRBV9; D uncertain. CDR1 SGDLS and CDR2 YYNGEE come from the germline V gene. Deletions cut 2 bases from V and 0 bases from J, with 5 bases between. This CDR3 has 14 amino acids. This CDR3 is CASSVHATNEKLFF. Written as DNA, the CDR3 is TGTGCCAGCAGCGTTCATGCAACTAATGAAAAACTGTTTTTT.

The V gene is TRBV5-1, the J gene TRBJ2-2, with D possibly being TRBD1 (5 bases). V lost 4 bases and J 0 bases, leaving 10 bases between the germline ends. The CDR3 runs 15 residues. Germline lookup yields CDR1 SGHRS and CDR2 YFSETQ. The chain's CDR3 is CASSQDIPNTGELFF. CDR3 in DNA: TGCGCCAGCAGCCAGGACATACCGAACACCGGGGAGCTGTTTTTT.

The CDR3 DNA sequence: TGCGCCAGCAGCCAAGGGCAGCGGGGGGCTCATGAGCAGTTCTTC. It translates to CASSQGQRGAHEQFF. The chain employs TRBV4-1 and TRBJ2-1; 9 bases fit TRBD2. The CDR3 consists of 15 residues. CDR1 is MGHRA and CDR2 is YSYEKL in the germline V gene. The V gene end was trimmed by 1 base and the J gene end by 8 bases; junction bases not matched to a gene: 6.

The chain is built from TRBV7-2 and TRBJ1-3, with unresolved D. CDR1 SGHTA and CDR2 FQGNSA come from the germline V gene. Trimming left V 4 bases short and J 8 bases short, with 15 bases between. The CDR3 consists of 14 residues. The chain's CDR3 is CASSSPARRDTIYF. The CDR3 DNA follows: TGTGCCAGCAGCTCCCCGGCGCGACGGGACACCATATATTTT.

The J gene is TRBJ2-7, the V gene TRBV12-3 or TRBV12-4, with D possibly matching TRBD1 (5 bases). This CDR3 contains 11 residues. Trimming left V 6 bases short and J 6 bases short, with 9 bases between. The CDR3 region is CASRGRFEQYF. DNA for the CDR3: TGTGCCAGCAGGGGGCGATTCGAGCAGTACTTC.